Listed below are T cell receptor beta chains from one sample, sequenced in a study of shared clonotypes between healthy human individuals. Data came from immunoSEQ multiplex PCR; TCRdb stores just in-frame clones and leaves some out. The sample holds about a million clones; 60% to 80% are singletons and the top ten take 0.85% to 1%. Sequencing was performed on memory CD4+ T cells from PBMCs. These receptors all come from a young man in good health. Some clones in this sample may be carry-over from other donors' samples. The CDR3 runs from the conserved cysteine through the conserved F or W. A D gene is named only where the DNA matches it firmly. Size tells how often a clone was seen (once, few, many) or the class of an expanded clone, and some rows leave it out.

>TRBV28|TRBJ2-7|.|TRBD2
TGTGCCAGCAGTCTCCGGGACTACTCCTACGAGCAGTACTTC
CASSLRDYSYEQYF
>TRBV14|TRBJ2-5|.|TRBD2
TGTGCCAGCGGGGAGGGAGAGACCCAGTACTTC
CASGEGETQYF
>TRBV28|TRBJ2-7|.|TRBD1
TGTGCCAGCAGTCCCATTGAGGGACAGGGTGGCTACGAGCAGTACTTC
CASSPIEGQGGYEQYF
>TRBV7-8|TRBJ1-4|.|.
TGTGCCAGCAGCTTAGGCCACGGTAATGAAAAACTGTTTTTT
CASSLGHGNEKLFF
>TRBV6-1|TRBJ2-1|.|.
TGTGCCAGCAGTCTGAAGACACTTACTGAGCAGTTCTTC
CASSLKTLTEQFF
>TRBV18|TRBJ1-3|.|.
TGTGCCAGCTCACCACCGAGTGGAGGTCCCTCTGGAAACACCATATATTTT
CASSPPSGGPSGNTIYF
>TRBV28|TRBJ1-2|.|.
TGTGCCAGCAGTTTTAGGGATGGTGTCTATGGCTACACCTTC
CASSFRDGVYGYTF
>TRBV5-1|TRBJ2-2|.|TRBD1
TGCGCCAGCAGATCCGGGACAGGGGGCGGATCGACCGGGGAGCTGTTTTTT
CASRSGTGGGSTGELFF
>TRBV28|TRBJ2-5|.|.
TGTGCCAGCAGCCCCCCAACAGGGAGAGGAGAGACCCAGTACTTC
CASSPPTGRGETQYF
>TRBV29-1|TRBJ1-1|.|.
TGCAGCGTTGAACCAAGACCTAGGGTAGAAGCTTTCTTT
CSVEPRPRVEAFF
>TRBV28|TRBJ2-2|.|.
TGTGCCAGCAAGGGCCAGGGAAACACCGGGGAGCTGTTTTTT
CASKGQGNTGELFF
>TRBV15|TRBJ1-2|.|TRBD1
TGTGCCACCAGCAGAGATTTTGACAGGGGTAGTTACACCTTC
CATSRDFDRGSYTF
>TRBV28|TRBJ1-2|few|.
TGTGCCAGCAGTTTGATGTCAGGAGTCAGGACGAACTATGGCTACACCTTC
CASSLMSGVRTNYGYTF
>TRBV27|TRBJ2-7|.|.
TGTGCCAGCAGTCCCGCTAGAAGGGGCTCCTACGAGCAGTACTTC
CASSPARRGSYEQYF
>TRBV6-4|TRBJ2-1|.|TRBD2
TGTGCCAGCAGTTTGGGGGAGGGATCCTACAATGAGCAGTTCTTC
CASSLGEGSYNEQFF